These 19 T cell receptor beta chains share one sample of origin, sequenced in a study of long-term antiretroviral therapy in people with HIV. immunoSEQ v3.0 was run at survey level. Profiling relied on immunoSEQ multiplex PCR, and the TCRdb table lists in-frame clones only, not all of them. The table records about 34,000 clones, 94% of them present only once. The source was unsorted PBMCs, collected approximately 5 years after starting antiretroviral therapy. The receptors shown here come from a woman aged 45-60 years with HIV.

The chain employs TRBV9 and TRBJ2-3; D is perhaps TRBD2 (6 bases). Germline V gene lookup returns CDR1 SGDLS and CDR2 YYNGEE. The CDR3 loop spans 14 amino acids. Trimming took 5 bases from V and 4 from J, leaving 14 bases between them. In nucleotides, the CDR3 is TGTGCCAGCAGTGGGGGACTTTCCCCAGATACGCAGTATTTT. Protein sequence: CASSGGLSPDTQYF. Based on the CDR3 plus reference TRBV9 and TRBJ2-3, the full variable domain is DSGVTQTPKHLITATGQRVTLRCSPRSGDLSVYWYQQSLDQGLQFLIQYYNGEERAKGNILERFSAQQFPDLHSELNLSSLELGDSALYFCASSGGLSPDTQYFGPGTRLTVL.

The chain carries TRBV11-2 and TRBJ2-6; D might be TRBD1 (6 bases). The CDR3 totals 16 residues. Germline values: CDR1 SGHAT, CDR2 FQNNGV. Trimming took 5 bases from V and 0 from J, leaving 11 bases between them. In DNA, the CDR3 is TGTGCCAGCAGCCGCTCAGGGGTCTCTGGGGCCAACGTCCTGACTTTC. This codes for CASSRSGVSGANVLTF.

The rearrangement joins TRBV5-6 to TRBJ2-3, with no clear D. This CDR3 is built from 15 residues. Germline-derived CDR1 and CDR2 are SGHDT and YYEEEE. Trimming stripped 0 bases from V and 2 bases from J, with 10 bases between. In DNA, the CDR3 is TGTGCCAGCAGCTTGGGGAAGACAAACACAGATACGCAGTATTTT. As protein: CASSLGKTNTDTQYF. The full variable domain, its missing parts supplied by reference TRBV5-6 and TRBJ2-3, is DAGVTQSPTHLIKTRGQQVTLRCSPKSGHDTVSWYQQALGQGPQFIFQYYEEEERQRGNFPDRFSGHQFPNYSSELNVNALLLGDSALYLCASSLGKTNTDTQYFGPGTRLTVL.

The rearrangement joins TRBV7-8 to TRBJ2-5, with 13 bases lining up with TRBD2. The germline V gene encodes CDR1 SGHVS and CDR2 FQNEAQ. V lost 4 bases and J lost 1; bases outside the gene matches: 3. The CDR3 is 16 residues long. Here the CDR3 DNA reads TGTGCCAGCAGCTACGGACTAGCGGGGGCCCAAGAGACCCAGTACTTC. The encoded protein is CASSYGLAGAQETQYF.

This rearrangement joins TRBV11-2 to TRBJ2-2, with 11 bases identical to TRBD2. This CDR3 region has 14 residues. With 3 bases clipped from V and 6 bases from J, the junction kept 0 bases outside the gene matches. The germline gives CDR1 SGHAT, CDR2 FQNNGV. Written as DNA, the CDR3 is TGTGCCAGCAGCTTGGGACTAGCGGCCGGGGAGCTGTTTTTT. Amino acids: CASSLGLAAGELFF.

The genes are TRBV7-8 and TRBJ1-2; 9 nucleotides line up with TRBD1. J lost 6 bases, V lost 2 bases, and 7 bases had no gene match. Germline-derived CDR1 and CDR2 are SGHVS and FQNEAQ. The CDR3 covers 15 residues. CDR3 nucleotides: TGTGCCAGCAGCTTAAGACGGGACAGGGTGAATGGCTACACCTTC. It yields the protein CASSLRRDRVNGYTF.

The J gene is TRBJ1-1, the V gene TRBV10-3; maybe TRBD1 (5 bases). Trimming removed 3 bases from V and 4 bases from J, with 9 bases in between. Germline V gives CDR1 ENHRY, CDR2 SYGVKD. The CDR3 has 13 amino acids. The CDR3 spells CAISDPRVTEAFF. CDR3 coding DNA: TGTGCCATCAGTGACCCCAGGGTCACTGAAGCTTTCTTT.

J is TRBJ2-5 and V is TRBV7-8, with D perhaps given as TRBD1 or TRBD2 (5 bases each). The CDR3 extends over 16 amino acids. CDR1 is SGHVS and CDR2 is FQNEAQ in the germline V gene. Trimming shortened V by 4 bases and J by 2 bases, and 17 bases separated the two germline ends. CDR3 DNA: TGTGCCAGCAGCTCAGACAGCTTTGGGGGTCAAGAGACCCAGTACTTC. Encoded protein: CASSSDSFGGQETQYF. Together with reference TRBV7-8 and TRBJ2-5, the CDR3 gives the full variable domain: GAGVSQSPRYKVAKRGQDVALRCDPISGHVSLFWYQQALGQGPEFLTYFQNEAQLDKSGLPSDRFFAERPEGSVSTLKIQRTQQEDSAVYLCASSSDSFGGQETQYFGPGTRLLVL.

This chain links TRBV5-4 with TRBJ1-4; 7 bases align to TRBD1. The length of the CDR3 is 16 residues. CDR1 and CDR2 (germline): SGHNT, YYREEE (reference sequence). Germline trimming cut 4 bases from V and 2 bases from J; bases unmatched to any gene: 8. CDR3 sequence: CASSRRGGVTNEKLFF. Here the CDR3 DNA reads TGTGCCAGCAGCCGCCGAGGGGGCGTGACTAATGAAAAACTGTTTTTT.

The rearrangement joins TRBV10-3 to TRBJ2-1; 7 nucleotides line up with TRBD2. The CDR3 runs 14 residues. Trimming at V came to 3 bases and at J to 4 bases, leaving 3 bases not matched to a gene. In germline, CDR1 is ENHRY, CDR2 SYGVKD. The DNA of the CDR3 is TGTGCCATCAGTGATGGGGGGGGATACAATGAGCAGTTCTTC. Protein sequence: CAISDGGGYNEQFF.

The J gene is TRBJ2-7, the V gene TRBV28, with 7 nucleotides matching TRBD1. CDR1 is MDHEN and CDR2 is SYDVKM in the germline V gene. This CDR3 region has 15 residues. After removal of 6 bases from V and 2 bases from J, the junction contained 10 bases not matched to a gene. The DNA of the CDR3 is TGTGCCAGCAGCTCATATCCCGGGACAGCCTACGAGCAGTACTTC. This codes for CASSSYPGTAYEQYF. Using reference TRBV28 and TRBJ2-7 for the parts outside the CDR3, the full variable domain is DVKVTQSSRYLVKRTGEKVFLECVQDMDHENMFWYRQDPGLGLRLIYFSYDVKMKEKGDIPEGYSVSREKKERFSLILESASTNQTSMYLCASSSYPGTAYEQYFGPGTRLTVT.

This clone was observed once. DNA for the CDR3: TGTGCCACCAGCAGAGATCTTCGGGGCGTAGTGGGCACTGAAGCTTTCTTT. Amino acids: CATSRDLRGVVGTEAFF. The chain couples TRBV15 to TRBJ1-1, with D possibly TRBD1 on 5 matching bases. CDR3 length: 17 amino acids. V shed 0 bases and J shed 4 bases, with 18 bases lying between them. Per the germline V gene, CDR1 is LNHNV and CDR2 is YYDKDF (reference sequence).

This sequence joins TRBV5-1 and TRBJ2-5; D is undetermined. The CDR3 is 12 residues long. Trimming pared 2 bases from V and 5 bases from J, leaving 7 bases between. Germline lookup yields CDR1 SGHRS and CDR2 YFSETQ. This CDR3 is CASSFFSETQYF. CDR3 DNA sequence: TGCGCCAGCAGCTTCTTTAGTGAGACCCAGTACTTC. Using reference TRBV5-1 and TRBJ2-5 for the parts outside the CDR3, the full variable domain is KAGVTQTPRYLIKTRGQQVTLSCSPISGHRSVSWYQQTPGQGLQFLFEYFSETQRNKGNFPGRFSGRQFSNSRSEMNVSTLELGDSALYLCASSFFSETQYFGPGTRLLVL.

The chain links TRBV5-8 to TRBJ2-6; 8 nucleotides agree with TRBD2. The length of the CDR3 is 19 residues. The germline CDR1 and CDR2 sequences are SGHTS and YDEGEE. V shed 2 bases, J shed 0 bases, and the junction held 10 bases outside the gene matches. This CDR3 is CASSLLAGTTSSGANVLTF. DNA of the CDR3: TGTGCCAGCAGCTTATTAGCGGGAACTACCTCCTCTGGGGCCAACGTCCTGACTTTC.

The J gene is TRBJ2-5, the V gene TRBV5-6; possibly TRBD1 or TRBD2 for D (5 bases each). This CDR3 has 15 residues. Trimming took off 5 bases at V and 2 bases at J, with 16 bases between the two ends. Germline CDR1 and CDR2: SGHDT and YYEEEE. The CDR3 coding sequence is TGTGCCAGCAGACCTCCGGGACGACTGCAAGAGACCCAGTACTTC. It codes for CASRPPGRLQETQYF.

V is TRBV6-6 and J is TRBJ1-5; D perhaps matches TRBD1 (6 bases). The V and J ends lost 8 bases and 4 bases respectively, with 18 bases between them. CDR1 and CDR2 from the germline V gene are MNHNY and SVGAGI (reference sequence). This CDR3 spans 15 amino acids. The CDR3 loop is CASLGAVRENQPQHF. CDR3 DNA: TGTGCCAGCTTGGGGGCGGTACGGGAAAATCAGCCCCAGCATTTT.

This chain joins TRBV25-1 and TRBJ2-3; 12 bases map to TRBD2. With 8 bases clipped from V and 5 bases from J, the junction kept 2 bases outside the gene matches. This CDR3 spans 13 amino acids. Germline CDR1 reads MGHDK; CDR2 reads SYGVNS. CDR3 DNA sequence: TGTGCCAGCGGACTAGCGGGGCGAGATACGCAGTATTTT. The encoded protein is CASGLAGRDTQYF.

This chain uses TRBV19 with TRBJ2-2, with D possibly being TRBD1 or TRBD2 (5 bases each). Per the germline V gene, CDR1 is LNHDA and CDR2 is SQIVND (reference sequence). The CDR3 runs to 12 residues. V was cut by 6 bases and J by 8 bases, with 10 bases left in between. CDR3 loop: CASSRWGGELFF. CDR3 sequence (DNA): TGTGCCAGTAGCCGTTGGGGGGGGGAGCTGTTTTTT.

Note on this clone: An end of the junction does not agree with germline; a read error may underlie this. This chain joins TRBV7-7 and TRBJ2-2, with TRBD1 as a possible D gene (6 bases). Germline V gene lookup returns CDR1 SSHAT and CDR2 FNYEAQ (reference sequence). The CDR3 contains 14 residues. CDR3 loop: CASSLDRNTGELFF. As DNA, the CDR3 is TGTGCTAGCAGCTTGGACAGGAACACCGGGGAGCTGTTTTTT.